This is a list of T cell receptor beta chains from one sample in a study of beta chain features in type 1 diabetes. Assay used: immunoSEQ multiplex PCR; TCRdb lists only in-frame clones, some missing. Here the sample spans 110,000 or so clones, around 40% being singletons. The material sequenced was stem cell memory CD4+ T cells from blood. The source is a woman aged 18-29 years in good health. CDR3s include the opening cysteine and the closing phenylalanine or tryptophan. The order of the fields is D gene, CDR3 length, V gene, J gene, clone size, CDR3 protein, CDR3 DNA. A D gene is named only where the DNA matches it firmly. Size is omitted from some rows. Given values are once, few, many or a class for expanded clones.

NA	14	TRBV15	TRBJ1-4	few	CATSRRQPESKLFF	TGTGCCACCAGCAGACGACAGCCGGAATCGAAACTGTTTTTT
TRBD2	16	TRBV7-3	TRBJ2-7	NA	CASSPGLAKSSYEQYF	TGTGCCAGCAGTCCTGGACTAGCGAAAAGCTCCTACGAGCAGTACTTC
TRBD2	16	TRBV27	TRBJ2-3	NA	CASSSRTSGHTDTQYF	TGTGCCAGCAGTTCACGGACTAGCGGGCACACAGATACGCAGTATTTT
NA	15	TRBV9	TRBJ2-5	NA	CASSVGVANQETQYF	TGTGCCAGCAGCGTAGGGGTAGCGAACCAAGAGACCCAGTACTTC
TRBD2	14	TRBV10-2	TRBJ2-7	NA	CASIAGRVRYEQYF	TGCGCCAGCATAGCGGGCAGGGTTCGCTACGAGCAGTACTTC
NA	14	TRBV30	TRBJ1-4	NA	CAWTWDLASEKLFF	TGTGCCTGGACCTGGGATCTAGCTAGTGAAAAACTGTTTTTT
NA	16	TRBV18	TRBJ1-4	NA	CASSPGRATTNEKLFF	TGTGCCAGCTCCCCGGGGAGGGCTACAACTAATGAAAAACTGTTTTTT
NA	14	TRBV18	TRBJ1-4	NA	CASSPGRTGEKLFF	TGTGCCAGCTCACCGGGAAGGACGGGAGAAAAACTGTTTTTT
NA	11	TRBV5-4	TRBJ2-7	NA	CASSSGGEQYF	TGTGCCAGCAGCTCCGGTGGCGAGCAGTACTTC
NA	13	TRBV7-9	TRBJ2-2	NA	CASSLRGIGELFF	TGTGCCAGCAGCTTAAGGGGGATCGGGGAGCTGTTTTTT
TRBD1	14	TRBV5-6	TRBJ2-7	NA	CASSLWGQYYEQYF	TGTGCCAGCAGCCTGTGGGGACAGTACTACGAGCAGTACTTC
TRBD2	16	TRBV27	TRBJ2-1	NA	CASSLLGLAGGNEQFF	TGTGCCAGCAGTTTATTGGGGCTAGCGGGAGGGAATGAGCAGTTCTTC
TRBD1	15	TRBV5-4	TRBJ1-6	NA	CASSLRTGPYSPLHF	TGTGCCAGCAGTTTAAGGACAGGCCCTTATTCACCCCTCCACTTT
NA	10	TRBV2	TRBJ2-7	few	CATRRDEQYF	TGTGCCACCCGCCGCGACGAGCAGTACTTC
TRBD2	15	TRBV11-2	TRBJ2-2	few	CASRRLATNTGELFF	TGTGCCAGCAGACGACTAGCGACGAACACCGGGGAGCTGTTTTTT
NA	13	TRBV5-6	TRBJ1-5	NA	CASSLGHTQPQHF	TGTGCCAGCAGCTTGGGACATACTCAGCCCCAGCATTTT
TRBD2	16	TRBV7-7	TRBJ2-1	few	CASSLGPGGPYNEQFF	TGTGCTAGCAGCTTAGGTCCGGGAGGGCCTTACAATGAGCAGTTCTTC
TRBD2	15	TRBV28	TRBJ2-5	NA	CASSFLYGRGETQYF	TGTGCCAGCAGTTTCTTATACGGGAGGGGGGAGACCCAGTACTTC
TRBD1	15	TRBV9	TRBJ2-1	NA	CASSPGQGKINEQFF	TGTGCCAGCAGTCCGGGACAGGGGAAAATCAATGAGCAGTTCTTC
TRBD1	15	TRBV18	TRBJ2-2	NA	CASSPRDRDTGELFF	TGTGCCAGCTCACCCAGAGACAGGGACACCGGGGAGCTGTTTTTT
NA	14	TRBV5-1	TRBJ1-2	few	CASSLVVSNYGYTF	TGCGCCAGCAGCTTGGTCGTCAGTAACTATGGCTACACCTTC
TRBD2	18	TRBV18	TRBJ2-3	NA	CASSPKGRGLAWVDTQYF	TGTGCCAGCTCACCAAAAGGAAGGGGACTAGCATGGGTAGATACGCAGTATTTT
NA	14	TRBV7-2	TRBJ2-5	NA	CASSLEFRRETQYF	TGTGCCAGCAGCTTAGAATTCAGGAGGGAGACCCAGTACTTC
NA	13	TRBV6-5	TRBJ1-1	NA	CASSFTLNTEAFF	TGTGCCAGCAGTTTTACATTGAACACTGAAGCTTTCTTT
NA	14	TRBV5-1	TRBJ1-2	once	CASSLVAGSNGYTF	TGCGCCAGCAGCTTGGTCGCAGGGTCTAATGGCTACACCTTC